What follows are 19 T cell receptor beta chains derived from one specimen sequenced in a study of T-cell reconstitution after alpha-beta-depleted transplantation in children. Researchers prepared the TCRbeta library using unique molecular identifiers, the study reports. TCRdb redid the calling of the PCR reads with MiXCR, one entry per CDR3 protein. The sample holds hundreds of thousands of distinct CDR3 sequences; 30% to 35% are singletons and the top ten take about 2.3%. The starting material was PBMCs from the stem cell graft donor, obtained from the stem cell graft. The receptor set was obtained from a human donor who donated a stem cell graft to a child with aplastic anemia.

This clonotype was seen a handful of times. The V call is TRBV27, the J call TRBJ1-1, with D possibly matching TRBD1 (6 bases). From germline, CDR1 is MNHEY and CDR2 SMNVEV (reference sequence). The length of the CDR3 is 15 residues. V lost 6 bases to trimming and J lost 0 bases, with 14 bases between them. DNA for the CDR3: TGTGCCAGCAGCCTAACAGGGATCTTGAACACTGAAGCTTTCTTT. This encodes CASSLTGILNTEAFF.

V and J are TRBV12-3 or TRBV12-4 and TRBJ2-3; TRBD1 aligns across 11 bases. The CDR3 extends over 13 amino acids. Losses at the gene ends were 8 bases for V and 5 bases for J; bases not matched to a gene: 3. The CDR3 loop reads CASGTGGEDTQYF. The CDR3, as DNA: TGTGCCAGCGGGACAGGGGGGGAAGATACGCAGTATTTT.

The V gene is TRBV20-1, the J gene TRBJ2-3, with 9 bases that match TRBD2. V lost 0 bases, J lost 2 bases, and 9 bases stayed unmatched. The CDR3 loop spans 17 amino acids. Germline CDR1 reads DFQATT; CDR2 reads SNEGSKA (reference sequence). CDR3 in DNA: TGCAGTGCTAGAGATCGCGCTAGCGGGACCTACACAGATACGCAGTATTTT. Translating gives CSARDRASGTYTDTQYF.

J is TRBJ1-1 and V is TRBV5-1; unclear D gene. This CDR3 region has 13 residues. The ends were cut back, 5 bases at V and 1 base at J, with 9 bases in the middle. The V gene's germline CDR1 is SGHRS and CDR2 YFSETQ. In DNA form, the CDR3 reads TGCGCCAGCAGTCACGACGGGAACACTGAAGCTTTCTTT. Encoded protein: CASSHDGNTEAFF.

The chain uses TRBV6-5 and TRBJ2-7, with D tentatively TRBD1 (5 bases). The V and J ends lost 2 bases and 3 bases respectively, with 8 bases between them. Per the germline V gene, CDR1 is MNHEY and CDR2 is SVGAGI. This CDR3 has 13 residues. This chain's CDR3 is CASSYPDSYEQYF. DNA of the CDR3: TGTGCCAGCAGTTACCCCGACAGCTACGAGCAGTACTTC.

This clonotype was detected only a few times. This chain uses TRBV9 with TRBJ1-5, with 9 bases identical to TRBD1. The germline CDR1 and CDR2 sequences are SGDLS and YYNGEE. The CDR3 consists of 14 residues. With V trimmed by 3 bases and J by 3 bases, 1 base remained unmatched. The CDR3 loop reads CASSGTGANQPQHF. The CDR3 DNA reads TGTGCCAGCAGCGGGACAGGGGCCAATCAGCCCCAGCATTTT.

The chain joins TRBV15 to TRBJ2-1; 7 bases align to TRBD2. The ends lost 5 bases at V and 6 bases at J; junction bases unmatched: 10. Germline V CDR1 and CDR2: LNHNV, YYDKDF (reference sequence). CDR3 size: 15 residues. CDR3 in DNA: TGTGCCACCAGCGGAGTACGGACTAGGACCAATGAGCAGTTCTTC. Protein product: CATSGVRTRTNEQFF.

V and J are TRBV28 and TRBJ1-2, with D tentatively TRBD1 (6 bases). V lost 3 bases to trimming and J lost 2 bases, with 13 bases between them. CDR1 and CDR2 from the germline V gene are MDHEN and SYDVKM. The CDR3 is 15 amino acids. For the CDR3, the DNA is TGTGCCAGCAGTTTGCCCTCGACAGGAAACTATGGCTACACCTTC. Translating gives CASSLPSTGNYGYTF.

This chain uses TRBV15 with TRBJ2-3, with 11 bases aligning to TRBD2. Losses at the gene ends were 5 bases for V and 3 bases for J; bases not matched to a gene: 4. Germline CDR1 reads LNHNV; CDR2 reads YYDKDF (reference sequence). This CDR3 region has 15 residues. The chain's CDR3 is CATSLRLAGTDTQYF. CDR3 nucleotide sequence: TGTGCCACCAGCCTGCGACTAGCGGGAACAGATACGCAGTATTTT.

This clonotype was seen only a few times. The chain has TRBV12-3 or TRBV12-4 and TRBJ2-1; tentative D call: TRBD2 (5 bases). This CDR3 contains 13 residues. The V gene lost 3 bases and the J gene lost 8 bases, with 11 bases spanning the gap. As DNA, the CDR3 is TGTGCCAGCAGTTTCGGGGATGTGGATGAGCAGTTCTTC. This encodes CASSFGDVDEQFF.

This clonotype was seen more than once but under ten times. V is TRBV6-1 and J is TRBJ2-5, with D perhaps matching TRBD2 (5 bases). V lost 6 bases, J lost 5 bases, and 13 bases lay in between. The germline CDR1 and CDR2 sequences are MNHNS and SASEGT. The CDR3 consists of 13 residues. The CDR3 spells CASRSLAGETQYF. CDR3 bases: TGTGCCAGCAGATCTCTAGCTGGTGAGACCCAGTACTTC.

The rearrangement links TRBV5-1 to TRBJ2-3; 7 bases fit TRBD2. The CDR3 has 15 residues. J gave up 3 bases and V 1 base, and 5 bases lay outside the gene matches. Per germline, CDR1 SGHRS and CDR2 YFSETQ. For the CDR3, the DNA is TGCGCCAGCAGCTTGTTGTCTAGCGGAACAGATACGCAGTATTTT. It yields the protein CASSLLSSGTDTQYF.

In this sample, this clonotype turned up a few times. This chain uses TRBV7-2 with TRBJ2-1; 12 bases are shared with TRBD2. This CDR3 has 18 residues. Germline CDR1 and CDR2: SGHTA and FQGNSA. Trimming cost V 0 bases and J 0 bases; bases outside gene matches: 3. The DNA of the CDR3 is TGTGCCAGCAGCTTAGCCCTGACTAGCGGGAGCTCCTACAATGAGCAGTTCTTC. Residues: CASSLALTSGSSYNEQFF.

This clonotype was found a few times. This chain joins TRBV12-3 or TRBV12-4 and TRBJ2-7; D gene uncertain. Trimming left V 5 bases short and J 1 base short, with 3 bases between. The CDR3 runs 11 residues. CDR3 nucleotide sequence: TGTGCCAGCAGTCCTTCCTACGAGCAGTACGTC. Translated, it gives CASSPSYEQYV.

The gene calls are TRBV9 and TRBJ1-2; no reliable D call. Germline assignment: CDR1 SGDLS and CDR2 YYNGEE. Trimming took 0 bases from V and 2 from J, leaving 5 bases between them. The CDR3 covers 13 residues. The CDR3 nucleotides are TGTGCCAGCAGCGTAGTAGCGAACTATGGCTACACCTTC. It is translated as CASSVVANYGYTF.

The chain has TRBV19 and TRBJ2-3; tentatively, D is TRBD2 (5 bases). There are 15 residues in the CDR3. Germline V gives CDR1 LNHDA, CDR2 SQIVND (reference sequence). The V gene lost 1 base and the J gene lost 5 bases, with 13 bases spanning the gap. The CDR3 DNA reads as TGTGCCAGTAGTATAGGTTCCTCGAGCGGAGATACGCAGTATTTT. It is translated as CASSIGSSSGDTQYF.

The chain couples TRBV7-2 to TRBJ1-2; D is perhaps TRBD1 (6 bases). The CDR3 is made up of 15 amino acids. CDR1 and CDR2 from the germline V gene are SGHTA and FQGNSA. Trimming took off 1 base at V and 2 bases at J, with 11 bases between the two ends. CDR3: CASSLGSQGNYGYTF. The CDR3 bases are TGTGCCAGCAGCTTAGGATCACAGGGAAACTATGGCTACACCTTC.

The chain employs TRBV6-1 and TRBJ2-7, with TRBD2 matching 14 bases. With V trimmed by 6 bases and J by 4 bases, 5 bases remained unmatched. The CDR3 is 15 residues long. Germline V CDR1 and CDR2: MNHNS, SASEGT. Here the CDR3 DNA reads TGTGCCAGCAGCTCCGGACTAGCGGGGGGATACGAGCAGTACTTC. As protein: CASSSGLAGGYEQYF.

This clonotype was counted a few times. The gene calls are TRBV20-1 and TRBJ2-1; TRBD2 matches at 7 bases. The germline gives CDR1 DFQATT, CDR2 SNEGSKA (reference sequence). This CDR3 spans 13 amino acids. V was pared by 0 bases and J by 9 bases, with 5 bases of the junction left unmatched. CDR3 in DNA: TGCAGTGCTAGAGATCCGGGGGGAGGTGAGCAGTTCTTC. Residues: CSARDPGGGEQFF.